This record concerns one T cell receptor (beta chain) sequence. The antigen is not known. As every portion of the isolated RNA was reverse transcribed, the sequencing read expressed TCRB transcripts. TCRdb's table, derived via immunoSEQ multiplex PCR, lists solely in-frame clones and lacks some. The top ten clones hold 0.022% of a sample with hundreds of thousands of clones, around 15% of them seen once. The entry originates in a study of beta chain features in type 1 diabetes. Overall study: Across every sample, about 110 million sorted cells were examined in total.

Study conclusions and caveats: Among patients with Type 1 diabetes, TCRB CDR3s were moderately but significantly shorter in every one of the four CD4+ subsets. Naive, central memory and Treg TCRB repertoires appeared more alike in patients than in healthy donors.

CD4+ naive, central memory, regulatory and stem cell-like memory subsets were isolated by sorting on CD45RO/CCR7/CD25/CD127/CD95/CD27. The CDR3 loop spans 12 amino acids. Germline lookup yields CDR1 SGHVS and CDR2 FQNEAQ. V was pared by 5 bases and J by 7 bases, with 11 bases between. The chain joins TRBV7-8 to TRBJ1-1; D gene unclear. Sequencing input: naive CD4+ T cells from blood. The source is a man younger than 35 with type 1 diabetes. Written as DNA, the CDR3 is TGTGCCAGCAGCCTACGACACGATGAAGCTTTCTTT. It yields the protein CASSLRHDEAFF. The variable domain in full, completed from reference TRBV7-8 and TRBJ1-1, reads GAGVSQSPRYKVAKRGQDVALRCDPISGHVSLFWYQQALGQGPEFLTYFQNEAQLDKSGLPSDRFFAERPEGSVSTLKIQRTQQEDSAVYLCASSLRHDEAFFGQGTRLTVV.